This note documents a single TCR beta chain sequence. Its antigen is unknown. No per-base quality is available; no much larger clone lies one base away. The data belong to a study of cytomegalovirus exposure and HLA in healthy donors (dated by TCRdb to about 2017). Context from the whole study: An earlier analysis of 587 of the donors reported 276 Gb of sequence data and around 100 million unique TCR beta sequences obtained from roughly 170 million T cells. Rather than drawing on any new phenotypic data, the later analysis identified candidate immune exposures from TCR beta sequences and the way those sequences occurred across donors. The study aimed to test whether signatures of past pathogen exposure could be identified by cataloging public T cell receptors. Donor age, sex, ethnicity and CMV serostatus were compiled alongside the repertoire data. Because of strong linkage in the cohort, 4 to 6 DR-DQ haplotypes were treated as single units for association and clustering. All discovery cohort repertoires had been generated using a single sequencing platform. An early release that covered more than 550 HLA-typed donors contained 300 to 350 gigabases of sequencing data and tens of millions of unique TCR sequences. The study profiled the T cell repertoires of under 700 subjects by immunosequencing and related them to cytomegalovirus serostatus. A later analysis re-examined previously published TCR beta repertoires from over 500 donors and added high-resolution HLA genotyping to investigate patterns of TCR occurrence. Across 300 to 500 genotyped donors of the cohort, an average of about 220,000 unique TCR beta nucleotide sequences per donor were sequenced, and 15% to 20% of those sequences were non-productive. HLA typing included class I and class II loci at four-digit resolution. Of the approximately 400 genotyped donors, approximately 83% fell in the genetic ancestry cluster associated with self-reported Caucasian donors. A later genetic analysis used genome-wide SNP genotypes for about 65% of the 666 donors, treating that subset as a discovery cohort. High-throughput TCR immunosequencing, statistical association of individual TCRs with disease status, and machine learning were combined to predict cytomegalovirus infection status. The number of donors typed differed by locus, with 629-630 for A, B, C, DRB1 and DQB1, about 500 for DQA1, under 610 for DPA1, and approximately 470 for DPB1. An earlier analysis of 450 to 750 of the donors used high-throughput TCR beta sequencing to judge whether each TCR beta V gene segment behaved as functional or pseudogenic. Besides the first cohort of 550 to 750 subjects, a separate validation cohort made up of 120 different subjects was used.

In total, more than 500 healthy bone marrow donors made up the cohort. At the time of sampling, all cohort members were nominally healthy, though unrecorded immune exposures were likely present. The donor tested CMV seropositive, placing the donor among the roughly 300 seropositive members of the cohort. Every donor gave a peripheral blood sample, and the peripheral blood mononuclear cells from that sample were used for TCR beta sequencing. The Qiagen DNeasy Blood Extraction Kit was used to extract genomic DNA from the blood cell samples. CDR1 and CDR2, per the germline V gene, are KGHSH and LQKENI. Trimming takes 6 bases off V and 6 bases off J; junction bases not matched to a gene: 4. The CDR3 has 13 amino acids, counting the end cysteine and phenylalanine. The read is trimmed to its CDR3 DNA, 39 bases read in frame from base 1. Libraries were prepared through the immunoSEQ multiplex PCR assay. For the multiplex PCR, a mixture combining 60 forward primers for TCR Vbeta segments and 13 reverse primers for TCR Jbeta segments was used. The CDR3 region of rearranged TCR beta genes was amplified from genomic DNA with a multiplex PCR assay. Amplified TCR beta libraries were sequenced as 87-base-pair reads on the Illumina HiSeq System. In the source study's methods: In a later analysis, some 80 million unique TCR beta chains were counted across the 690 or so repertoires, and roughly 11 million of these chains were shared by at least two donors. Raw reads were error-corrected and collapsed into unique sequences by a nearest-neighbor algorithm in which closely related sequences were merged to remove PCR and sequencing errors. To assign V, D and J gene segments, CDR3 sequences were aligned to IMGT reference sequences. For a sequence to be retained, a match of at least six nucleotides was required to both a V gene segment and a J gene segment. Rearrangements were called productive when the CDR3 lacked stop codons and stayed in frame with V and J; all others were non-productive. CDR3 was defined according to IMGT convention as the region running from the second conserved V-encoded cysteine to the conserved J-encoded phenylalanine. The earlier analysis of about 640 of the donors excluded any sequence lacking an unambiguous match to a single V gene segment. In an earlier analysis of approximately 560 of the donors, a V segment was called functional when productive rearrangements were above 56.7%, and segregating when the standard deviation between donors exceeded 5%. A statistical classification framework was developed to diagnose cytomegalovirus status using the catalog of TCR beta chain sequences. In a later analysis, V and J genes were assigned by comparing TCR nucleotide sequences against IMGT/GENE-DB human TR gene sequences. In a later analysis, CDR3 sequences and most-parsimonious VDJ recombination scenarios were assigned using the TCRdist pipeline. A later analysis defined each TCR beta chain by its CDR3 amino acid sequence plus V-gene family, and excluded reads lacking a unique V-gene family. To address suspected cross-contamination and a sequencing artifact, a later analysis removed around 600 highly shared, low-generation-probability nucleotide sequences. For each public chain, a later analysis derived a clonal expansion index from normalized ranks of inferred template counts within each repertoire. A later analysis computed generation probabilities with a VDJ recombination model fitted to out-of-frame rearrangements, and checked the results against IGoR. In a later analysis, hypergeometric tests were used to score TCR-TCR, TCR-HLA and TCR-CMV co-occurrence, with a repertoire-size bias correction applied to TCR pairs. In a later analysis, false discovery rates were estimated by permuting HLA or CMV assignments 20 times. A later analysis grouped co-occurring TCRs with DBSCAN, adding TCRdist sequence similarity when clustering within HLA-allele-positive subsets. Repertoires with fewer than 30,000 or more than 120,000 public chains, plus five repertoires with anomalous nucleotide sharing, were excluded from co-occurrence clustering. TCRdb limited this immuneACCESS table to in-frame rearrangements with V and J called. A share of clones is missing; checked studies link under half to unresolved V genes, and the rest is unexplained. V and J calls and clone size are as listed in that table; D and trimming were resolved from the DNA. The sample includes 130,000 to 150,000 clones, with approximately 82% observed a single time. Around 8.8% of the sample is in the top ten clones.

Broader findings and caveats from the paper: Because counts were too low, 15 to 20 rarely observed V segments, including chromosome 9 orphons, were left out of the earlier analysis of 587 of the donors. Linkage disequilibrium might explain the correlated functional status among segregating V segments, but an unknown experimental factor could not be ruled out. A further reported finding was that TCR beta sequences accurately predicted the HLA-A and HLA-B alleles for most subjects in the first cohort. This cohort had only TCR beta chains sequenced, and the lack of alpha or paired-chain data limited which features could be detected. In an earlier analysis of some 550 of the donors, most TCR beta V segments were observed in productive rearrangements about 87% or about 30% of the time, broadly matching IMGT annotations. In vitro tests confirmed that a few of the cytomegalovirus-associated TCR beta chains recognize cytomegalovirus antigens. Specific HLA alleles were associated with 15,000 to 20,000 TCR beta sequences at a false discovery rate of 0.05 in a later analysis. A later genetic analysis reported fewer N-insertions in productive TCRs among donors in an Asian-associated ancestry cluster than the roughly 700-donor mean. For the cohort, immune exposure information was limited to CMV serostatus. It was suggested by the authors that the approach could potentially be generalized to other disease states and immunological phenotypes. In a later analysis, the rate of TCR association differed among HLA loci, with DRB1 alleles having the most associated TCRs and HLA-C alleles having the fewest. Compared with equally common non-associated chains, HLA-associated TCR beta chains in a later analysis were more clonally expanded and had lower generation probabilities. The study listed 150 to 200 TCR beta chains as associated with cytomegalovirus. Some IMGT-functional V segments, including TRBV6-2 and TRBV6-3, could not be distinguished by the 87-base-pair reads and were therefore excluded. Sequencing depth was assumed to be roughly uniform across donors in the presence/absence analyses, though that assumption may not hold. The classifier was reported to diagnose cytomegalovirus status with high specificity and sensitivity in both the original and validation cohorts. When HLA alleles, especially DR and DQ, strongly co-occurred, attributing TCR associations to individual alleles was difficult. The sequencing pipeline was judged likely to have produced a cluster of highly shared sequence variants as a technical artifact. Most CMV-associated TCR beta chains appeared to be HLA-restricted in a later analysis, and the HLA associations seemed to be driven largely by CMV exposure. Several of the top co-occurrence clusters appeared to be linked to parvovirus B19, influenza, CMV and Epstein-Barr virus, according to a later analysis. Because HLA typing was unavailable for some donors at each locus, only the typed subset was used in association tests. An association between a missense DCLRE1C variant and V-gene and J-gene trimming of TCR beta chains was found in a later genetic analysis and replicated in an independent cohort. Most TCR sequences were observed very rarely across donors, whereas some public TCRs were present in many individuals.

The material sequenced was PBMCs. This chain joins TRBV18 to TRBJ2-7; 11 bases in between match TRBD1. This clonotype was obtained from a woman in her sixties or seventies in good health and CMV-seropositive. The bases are TGTGCCAGCTCCCGGGACAGGGGGGTCGAGCAGTACTTC. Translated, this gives CASSRDRGVEQYF. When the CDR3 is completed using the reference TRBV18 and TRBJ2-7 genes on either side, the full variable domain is NAGVMQNPRHLVRRRGQEARLRCSPMKGHSHVYWYRQLPEEGLKFMVYLQKENIIDESGMPKERFSAEFPKEGPSILRIQQVVRGDSAAYFCASSRDRGVEQYFGPGTRLTVT.